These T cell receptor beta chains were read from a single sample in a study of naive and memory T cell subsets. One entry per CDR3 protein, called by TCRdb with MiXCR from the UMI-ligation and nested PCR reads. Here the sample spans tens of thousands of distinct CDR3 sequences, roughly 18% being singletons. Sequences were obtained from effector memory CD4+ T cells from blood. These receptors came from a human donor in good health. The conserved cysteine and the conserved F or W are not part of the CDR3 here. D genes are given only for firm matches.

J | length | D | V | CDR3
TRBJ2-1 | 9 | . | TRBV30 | AWSVRAEQF
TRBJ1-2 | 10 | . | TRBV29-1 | SVVTATYGYT
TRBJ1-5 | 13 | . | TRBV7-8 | ASSTDSFGNQPQH
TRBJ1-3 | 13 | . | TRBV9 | ASSVGSDSGNTIY
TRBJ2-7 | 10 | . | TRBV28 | ASSLVAYEQY
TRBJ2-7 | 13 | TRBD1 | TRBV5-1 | ASSLAGTGSGEQY
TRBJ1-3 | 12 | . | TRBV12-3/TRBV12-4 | ASRQIGTGNTIY
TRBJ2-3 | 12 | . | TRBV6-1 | ASSGAGRTDTQY
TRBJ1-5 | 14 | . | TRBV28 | ASSTQGTFVYQPQH
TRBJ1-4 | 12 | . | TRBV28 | ASRRGRENEKLF
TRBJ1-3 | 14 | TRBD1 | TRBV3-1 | ASSPLRGRAGNTIY
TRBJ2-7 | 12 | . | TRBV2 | ASSDQGPTYEQY
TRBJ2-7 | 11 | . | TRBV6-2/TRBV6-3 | ASRTRVGYEQY
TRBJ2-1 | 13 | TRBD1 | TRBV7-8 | ASSTGQGGNDEQF
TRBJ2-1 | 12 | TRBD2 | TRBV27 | ASSAGLAVNEQF
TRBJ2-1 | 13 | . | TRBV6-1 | ASSERLAAGNEQF
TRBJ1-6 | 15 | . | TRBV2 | ASSPGTASSYNSPLH
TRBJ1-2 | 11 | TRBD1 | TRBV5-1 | ASSQDRDYGYT
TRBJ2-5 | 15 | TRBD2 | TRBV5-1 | ASSLVRGGSSQETQY
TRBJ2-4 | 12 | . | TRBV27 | ASSSTGIKNIQY
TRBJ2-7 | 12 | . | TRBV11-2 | ASSFKGSDYEQY
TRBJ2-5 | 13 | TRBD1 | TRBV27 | ASSRGQGYRETQY
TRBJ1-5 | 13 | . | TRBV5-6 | ASSLGQVSNQPQH
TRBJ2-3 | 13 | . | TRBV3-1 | ASSQDPSVKDTQY
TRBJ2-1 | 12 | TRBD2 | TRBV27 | ASSLLLAGDEQF
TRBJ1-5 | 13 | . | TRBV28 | ASSLPTGTTVAQH
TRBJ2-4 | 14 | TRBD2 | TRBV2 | ASRATSGEAKNIQY
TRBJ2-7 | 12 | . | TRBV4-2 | ASSQDTASYEQY
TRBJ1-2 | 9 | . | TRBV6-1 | ASSENAGGL
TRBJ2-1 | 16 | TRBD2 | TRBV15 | ATSRDRLAGGKRGEQF
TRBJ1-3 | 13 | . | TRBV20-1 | SAEPDSLGGNTIY
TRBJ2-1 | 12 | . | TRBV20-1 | SARLRHSNNEQF
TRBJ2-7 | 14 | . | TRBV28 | ASSYEEIGRTYEQY
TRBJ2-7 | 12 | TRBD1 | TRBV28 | ASSRTGVTYEQY
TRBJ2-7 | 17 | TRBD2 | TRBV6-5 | ASSYSALLLAGAQYEQY
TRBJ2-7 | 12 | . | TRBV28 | ATNTRGSRYEQY
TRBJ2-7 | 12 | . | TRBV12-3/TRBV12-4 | ASRINSIGYEQY
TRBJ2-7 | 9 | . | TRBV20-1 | SATLNYEQY
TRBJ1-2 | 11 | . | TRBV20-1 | SALTPGGRGYT
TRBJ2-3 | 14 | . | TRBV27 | ASSSPSSRSTDTQY
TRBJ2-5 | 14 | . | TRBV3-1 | ASSQVLGTLGETQY
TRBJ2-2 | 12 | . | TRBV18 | ASSELSNTGELF
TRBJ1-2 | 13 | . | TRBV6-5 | ASRLLGEGGGGYT
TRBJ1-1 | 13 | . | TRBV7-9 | ASSSRGGKNTEAF
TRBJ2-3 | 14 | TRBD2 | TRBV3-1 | ASARGRAQLTDTQY
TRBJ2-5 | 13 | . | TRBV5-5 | ASSLGSLYQETQY
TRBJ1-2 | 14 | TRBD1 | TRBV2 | AGRREPAQGAGGYA
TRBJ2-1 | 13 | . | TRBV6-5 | ASSYSFSLDNEQF
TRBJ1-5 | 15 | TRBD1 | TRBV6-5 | ASSRSGTGAAPQPQH
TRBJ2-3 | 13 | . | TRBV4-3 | ASSQSVDATDTQY
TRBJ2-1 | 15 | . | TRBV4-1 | ASSQVDMGFGYNEQF
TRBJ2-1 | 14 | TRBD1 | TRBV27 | ASSPLQGASYNEQF
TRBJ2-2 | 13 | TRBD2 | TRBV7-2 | ASTPITGGNGELF
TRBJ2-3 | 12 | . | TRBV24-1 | ATSDYPGTDTQY
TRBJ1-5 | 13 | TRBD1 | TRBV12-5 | ASGAGQGNIQPQH